These T cell receptor beta chains were read from a single sample in a study of T cells in Graves' hyperthyroidism and ophthalmopathy. TCRdb redid the calling of the multiplex PCR reads with MiXCR, one entry per CDR3 protein. The sample carries hundreds of thousands of distinct CDR3 sequences, around 15% recorded once. The sample taken for sequencing was blood. The receptor source for this set is a woman in her thirties or forties with Graves' hyperthyroidism. Both conserved end residues are part of each CDR3. Each record gives: V gene, D gene, CDR3 length, J gene, clone size, CDR3 DNA, CDR3 protein. The D gene is left open where the match is weak. Clone size is shown for a subset of rows, as once, few, many or a class of expanded clone.

TRBV20-1	TRBD1	14	TRBJ2-7	many	TGCAGTGCTAGAGAGGACAGGGGTTCTGACGAGCAGTACTTC	CSAREDRGSDEQYF
TRBV5-4	.	15	TRBJ2-1	.	TGTGCCAGCAGCTCCAACCCGGGCCCTCTCAATGAGCAGTTCTTC	CASSSNPGPLNEQFF
TRBV7-9	.	13	TRBJ1-2	few	TGTGCCAGCAGCTTATCTAGGGGATATGGCTACACCTTC	CASSLSRGYGYTF
TRBV12-5	.	12	TRBJ2-7	many	TGTGCTAGTGGTTTGACCTCCAACGAGCAGTACTTC	CASGLTSNEQYF
TRBV7-9	.	16	TRBJ1-2	few	TGTGCCAGCAGCCCGGAAGGACGGGGGCGGGACTATGGCTACACCTTC	CASSPEGRGRDYGYTF
TRBV19	.	12	TRBJ2-2	few	TGTGCCAGGGAGACTAGAAACGGGGAGCTGTTTTTT	CARETRNGELFF
TRBV2	TRBD1	14	TRBJ2-5	many	TGTGCCAGCAGTGGGGACAGGGCGCAAGAGACCCAGTACTTC	CASSGDRAQETQYF
TRBV7-8	.	16	TRBJ1-3	many	TGTGCCAGCAGCTTAACCGGGACCGGGCTGATGAACACCATATATTTT	CASSLTGTGLMNTIYF
TRBV20-1	.	18	TRBJ2-3	many	TGCAGTGCTAGAGATAGAGGGCGGACTAAATGGGGCACAGATACGCAGTATTTT	CSARDRGRTKWGTDTQYF
TRBV7-3	TRBD2	17	TRBJ2-2	many	TGTGCCAGCAGCTTAACAGTTAGCGGGAGGGCCGGCGGGGAGCTGTTTTTT	CASSLTVSGRAGGELFF
TRBV18	.	16	TRBJ1-5	many	TGTGCCAGCTCAGCAGCGGGTCTTGTTAGCAATCAGCCCCAGCATTTT	CASSAAGLVSNQPQHF
TRBV7-7	.	16	TRBJ2-2	many	TGTGCTAGCAGCCCCGGGACCGACGCGAACACCGGGGAGCTGTTTTTT	CASSPGTDANTGELFF
TRBV7-9	.	15	TRBJ2-2	many	TGTGCCAGCAGCCCCCGGGACCTCAACACCGGGGAGCTGTTTTTT	CASSPRDLNTGELFF
TRBV5-5	TRBD2	18	TRBJ2-2	many	TGTGCCAGCAGCCCTACACTAGCGGGAGGCCCGAACACCGGGGAGCTGTTTTTT	CASSPTLAGGPNTGELFF
TRBV5-1	TRBD2	16	TRBJ2-1	many	TGCGCCAGCAGCTTGGTCTGGACTAGCGGGCACAATGAGCAGTTCTTC	CASSLVWTSGHNEQFF